This T cell receptor beta chain came from a study of cytomegalovirus exposure and HLA in healthy donors. The CDR3 spans 14 residues. J lost 5 bases, V lost 4 bases, and 4 bases had no gene match. Germline CDR1 SGHRS, CDR2 YFSETQ. Study outcomes and limitations: Many donors shared some public TCRs, even though most TCR sequences were rare. Relative to the approximately 680-donor mean, N-insertions were reportedly fewer in an Asian-associated ancestry cluster in a later analysis. In vitro checks showed that a few CMV-associated chains really do target CMV antigens. In a later analysis, TCR beta V- and J-gene trimming showed a link to a missense DCLRE1C variant.

The PCR had 60 Vbeta and 13 Jbeta primers. Profiled with immunoSEQ multiplex PCR; TCRdb holds only in-frame clones, not every one. The sample has some 160,000 clones; around 81% are singletons. Turning to this clone: What it recognizes is unknown. The sample carries other DNA sequences with the same CDR3.

The chain links TRBV5-1 to TRBJ1-1; 11 bases agree with TRBD1. This sequence originates from a man aged 40-50 years in good health and CMV-seronegative. Sequenced material: PBMCs. CDR3 DNA: TGCGCCAGCAGCCTTGGGACAGGGGGGACTGAAGCTTTCTTT. Its translation is CASSLGTGGTEAFF.